These T cell receptor beta chains were read from a single sample in a study of T cell repertoires in cytomegalovirus infection. MiXCR, run by TCRdb on the reads, gives a single entry per CDR3 protein. Among roughly 300,000 distinct CDR3 sequences listed, around 25% were seen once. The sequenced sample was PBMCs. These receptors were collected from a human donor in good health (CMV status not recorded). Some clones in this sample may be carry-over from other donors' samples. Each CDR3 is given with its conserved first and last residue. The D gene is left open where the match is weak. Some rows have no size entry. The others give once, few or many, or a class for an expanded clone.

CAISDGGSSTDTQYF | TGTGCCATCAGTGATGGGGGTTCTAGCACAGATACGCAGTATTTT | TRBV10-3 | NA | TRBJ2-3 | NA
CASSLKVAGQGGSETQYF | TGTGCCAGCAGCCTAAAAGTGGCGGGACAGGGGGGCTCGGAGACCCAGTACTTC | TRBV7-6 | few | TRBJ2-5 | TRBD1
CATERGRQETQYF | TGTGCCACCGAGAGGGGAAGACAAGAGACCCAGTACTTC | TRBV18 | NA | TRBJ2-5 | NA
CASSSLQGGEQFF | TGTGCCAGCAGCTCCCTTCAGGGGGGAGAGCAGTTCTTC | TRBV11-2 | NA | TRBJ2-1 | NA
CASSLGTANFPYGYTF | TGCGCCAGCAGCCTAGGGACGGCAAATTTTCCCTATGGCTACACCTTC | TRBV5-1 | once | TRBJ1-2 | NA
CASSSVGGAGANVLTF | TGTGCCAGCAGTTCCGTGGGGGGGGCCGGGGCCAACGTCCTGACTTTC | TRBV28 | NA | TRBJ2-6 | NA
CASSMTGRGDNQPQHF | TGTGCCAGTAGTATGACAGGGAGAGGAGACAATCAGCCCCAGCATTTT | TRBV19 | NA | TRBJ1-5 | TRBD1
CASGLAGVGVGTDMQYF | TGTGCCAGCGGTCTAGCGGGAGTTGGGGTTGGCACAGATATGCAGTATTTT | TRBV6-5 | NA | TRBJ2-3 | TRBD2
CASSRDRELFF | TGTGCCAGCAGCCGTGACCGGGAGCTGTTTTTT | TRBV12-3/TRBV12-4 | NA | TRBJ2-2 | NA
CASTGRGGKPQHF | TGTGCCAGCACCGGCAGGGGGGGGAAGCCCCAGCATTTT | TRBV2 | NA | TRBJ1-5 | TRBD1
CASSQDLGDSSLNTEAFF | TGCGCCAGCAGCCAAGATCTGGGAGACAGTTCTTTGAACACTGAAGCTTTCTTT | TRBV4-1 | many | TRBJ1-1 | NA
CASSSRRGRETQYF | TGTGCCAGCAGTTCCCGCAGGGGGCGAGAGACCCAGTACTTC | TRBV28 | NA | TRBJ2-5 | TRBD1
CASSLQRGPYTQYF | TGTGCCAGCAGTTTACAGCGGGGACCGTATACGCAGTATTTT | TRBV28 | few | TRBJ2-3 | TRBD2
CASSLQGTPLHF | TGTGCCAGCAGTTTACAGGGTACACCCCTCCACTTT | TRBV27 | NA | TRBJ1-6 | NA
CASSLGGGTYNEQFF | TGTGCCAGCAGCCTAGGGGGAGGCACCTACAATGAGCAGTTCTTC | TRBV7-2 | few | TRBJ2-1 | NA
CASSSSGTSYGYTF | TGTGCCAGCAGCTCGTCCGGGACAAGCTATGGCTACACCTTC | TRBV7-2 | many | TRBJ1-2 | NA
CASSLSGSFSYNEQFF | TGTGCCAGCAGCTTGTCTGGCTCTTTCTCCTACAATGAGCAGTTCTTC | TRBV7-2 | many | TRBJ2-1 | NA
CASSLGIRAGRNTGELFF | TGTGCCAGCAGCTTAGGTATTAGGGCAGGTAGGAACACCGGGGAGCTGTTTTTT | TRBV11-3 | many | TRBJ2-2 | NA
CASSSLGTSSTDTQYF | TGTGCCAGCAGTTCCCTCGGGACTAGCAGCACAGATACGCAGTATTTT | TRBV12-3/TRBV12-4 | NA | TRBJ2-3 | TRBD2
CASRPGGPMNTEAFF | TGTGCCAGCAGACCAGGGGGCCCTATGAACACTGAAGCTTTCTTT | TRBV12-3/TRBV12-4 | many | TRBJ1-1 | TRBD1
CASSSLKAGANVLTF | TGTGCCAGCAGCTCCCTTAAGGCTGGGGCCAACGTCCTGACTTTC | TRBV5-6 | NA | TRBJ2-6 | NA
CASRTGLADTGELFF | TGTGCCAGCAGGACCGGACTAGCGGATACCGGGGAGCTGTTTTTT | TRBV12-3/TRBV12-4 | few | TRBJ2-2 | TRBD2
CASSLKAGTGGLQETQYF | TGTGCCAGCAGCTTAAAAGCCGGGACAGGGGGGCTCCAAGAGACCCAGTACTTC | TRBV7-2 | many | TRBJ2-5 | TRBD1
CASSSLGTLQWTNEKLFF | TGTGCCAGCAGCTCCCTCGGGACCCTCCAATGGACTAATGAAAAACTGTTTTTT | TRBV7-6 | few | TRBJ1-4 | NA
CASSLSRDWAETQYF | TGTGCCAGCAGCTTAAGTCGGGACTGGGCGGAGACCCAGTACTTC | TRBV7-2 | few | TRBJ2-5 | NA
CASSSPTGMNTEAFF | TGTGCCAGCAGCTCCCCGACAGGGATGAACACTGAAGCTTTCTTT | TRBV7-9 | NA | TRBJ1-1 | TRBD1
CASREAGGVEQYF | TGTGCCAGCAGAGAGGCAGGGGGCGTCGAGCAGTACTTC | TRBV7-6 | once | TRBJ2-7 | TRBD1
CASSPRGTGVLTTEAFF | TGTGCCAGCTCACCACGCGGGACAGGGGTCTTGACCACTGAAGCTTTCTTT | TRBV18 | NA | TRBJ1-1 | TRBD1
CASTAPTGAHNSPLHF | TGTGCCAGCACGGCTCCGACAGGGGCCCATAATTCACCCCTCCACTTT | TRBV2 | NA | TRBJ1-6 | TRBD1
CASSKRRGSYEQYF | TGTGCCAGCAGCAAAAGGAGGGGAAGCTACGAGCAGTACTTC | TRBV7-2 | NA | TRBJ2-7 | NA